One and the same sample provided the 16 T cell receptor beta chains below, sequenced in a study of cytomegalovirus exposure and HLA in healthy donors. The PCR contained 60 Vbeta and 13 Jbeta primers. Sequenced by immunoSEQ multiplex PCR; TCRdb stores in-frame clones only, minus some. The data show roughly 130,000 clones, around 84% seen once. Sequencing used PBMCs. The receptors shown here come from a woman aged 18-35 years in good health and CMV-seropositive.

The rearrangement links TRBV7-9 to TRBJ2-5; 8 nucleotides align to TRBD2. J gave up 2 bases and V 5 bases, and 16 bases lay outside the gene matches. This CDR3 is 18 amino acids long. The germline V gene encodes CDR1 SEHNR and CDR2 FQNEAQ (reference sequence). As DNA, the CDR3 is TGTGCCAGCAGCCCCGGTTGGGGTGTGCGGGGGGATCAAGAGACCCAGTACTTC. It specifies CASSPGWGVRGDQETQYF.

The chain couples TRBV16 to TRBJ2-7; tentative D call: TRBD1 (5 bases). V was pared by 5 bases and J by 2 bases, with 13 bases between. Germline loops: CDR1 KGHSY, CDR2 FQNENV. The CDR3 is 14 amino acids. CDR3 in DNA: TGTGCCAGCAGCTTCGACAGCGTAGCCTACGAGCAGTACTTC. It is translated as CASSFDSVAYEQYF. Using reference TRBV16 and TRBJ2-7 for the parts outside the CDR3, the full variable domain is GEEVAQTPKHLVRGEGQKAKLYCAPIKGHSYVFWYQQVLKNEFKFLISFQNENVFDETGMPKERFSAKCLPNSPCSLEIQATKLEDSAVYFCASSFDSVAYEQYFGPGTRLTVT.

V and J are TRBV15 and TRBJ2-3; D not resolved. Trimming left V 2 bases short and J 3 bases short, with 15 bases between. Germline values: CDR1 LNHNV, CDR2 YYDKDF (reference sequence). The CDR3 sequence is 16 residues long. In DNA, the CDR3 is TGTGCCACCAGCAGACCCGCCGTGGCCCAAACAGATACGCAGTATTTT. Translation: CATSRPAVAQTDTQYF.

The chain links TRBV6-5 to TRBJ2-1; 15 bases agree with TRBD2. The CDR3 loop spans 16 amino acids. With V trimmed by 4 bases and J by 7 bases, 5 bases remained unmatched. Germline CDR1 MNHEY, CDR2 SVGAGI. CDR3 amino acids: CASSFSGTSGGNEQFF. Here the CDR3 DNA reads TGTGCCAGCAGTTTCTCCGGGACTAGCGGGGGGAATGAGCAGTTCTTC.

The chain recombines TRBV7-9 with TRBJ1-4; 7 bases map to TRBD1. J gave up 8 bases and V 4 bases, and 10 bases lay outside the gene matches. There are 15 residues in the CDR3. Per germline, CDR1 SEHNR and CDR2 FQNEAQ (reference sequence). This chain's CDR3 is CASSSFGTVSEKLFF. In nucleotides, the CDR3 is TGTGCCAGCAGCTCCTTCGGGACAGTTTCCGAAAAACTGTTTTTT.

The chain carries TRBV5-6 and TRBJ2-3, with TRBD2 matching 9 bases. Unmatched junction bases numbered 5, after V lost 0 bases and J lost 0 bases. CDR1 and CDR2 from the germline V gene are SGHDT and YYEEEE. CDR3 length: 17 residues. The CDR3, as DNA: TGTGCCAGCAGCTTGGCCAGCGGGGGGCATAGCACAGATACGCAGTATTTT. Amino acids: CASSLASGGHSTDTQYF.

This sequence joins TRBV6-5 and TRBJ2-2; perhaps TRBD1 as D (5 bases). Germline V gene sequence: CDR1 MNHEY, CDR2 SVGAGI. The V gene lost 3 bases and the J gene lost 7 bases, with 12 bases spanning the gap. This CDR3 comprises 14 residues. CDR3 in amino acids: CASSYWQGGGELFF. The CDR3 DNA reads TGTGCCAGCAGTTATTGGCAGGGCGGCGGGGAGCTGTTTTTT.

The chain has TRBV7-8 and TRBJ2-3; D possibly corresponds to TRBD1 (6 bases). The V end lost 1 base, the J end lost 2 bases, and 7 bases lay between the germline ends. The CDR3 has 14 residues. Germline V CDR1 and CDR2: SGHVS, FQNEAQ. The CDR3 is CASSLGTVTDTQYF. The CDR3 nucleotides read TGTGCCAGCAGCTTAGGGACAGTCACAGATACGCAGTATTTT.

Worth noting for this clone: An end of the junction does not agree with germline; a read error may underlie this. The chain couples TRBV7-9 to TRBJ2-7; D gene uncertain. Germline CDR1 is SEHNR and CDR2 is FQNEAQ (reference sequence). CDR3 length equals 14 residues. The CDR3 region has the DNA TGTTCCAGCAGCTCTAGAGGAAGCTCCTACGAGCAGTACTTC. Translation gives CSSSSRGSSYEQYF.

The genes are TRBV29-1 and TRBJ2-7, with 7 nucleotides matching TRBD1. Trimming at V came to 7 bases and at J to 2 bases, leaving 5 bases not matched to a gene. From germline, CDR1 is SQVTM and CDR2 ANQGSEA. The CDR3 is 12 residues long. The CDR3 spells CSALQGAYEQYF. The CDR3 nucleotides read TGCAGCGCTCTTCAGGGGGCCTACGAGCAGTACTTC.

This chain connects TRBV18 to TRBJ2-5; perhaps TRBD2 as D (6 bases). Looked up from germline, CDR1 is KGHSH and CDR2 is LQKENI. The CDR3 is 16 amino acids. The V end was cut by 3 bases, the J end by 4 bases, with 18 bases between. In nucleotides, the CDR3 is TGTGCCAGCTCACCCGCGGGACTGCTGGGAGGAGAGACCCAGTACTTC. Residues: CASSPAGLLGGETQYF.

The V and J genes are TRBV6-1 and TRBJ1-5; D not certain. V shed 8 bases and J shed 4 bases, with 12 bases lying between them. Germline V gene data show CDR1 as MNHNS and CDR2 as SASEGT. The CDR3 is 13 amino acids. CDR3 residues: CASGQTANQPQHF. In DNA, the CDR3 is TGTGCCAGCGGGCAGACCGCGAATCAGCCCCAGCATTTT.

In DNA form, the CDR3 reads TGTGCCAGCCCGGAATCAATTGGAGGGGGCACAGATACGCAGTATTTT. It translates to CASPESIGGGTDTQYF. This sequence joins TRBV18 and TRBJ2-3; D might be TRBD2 (6 bases). The CDR3 is made up of 16 amino acids. V lost 8 bases and J lost 1, with 19 bases in between. Germline assignment: CDR1 KGHSH and CDR2 LQKENI.

The table lists this clone with a few counts. The chain recombines TRBV2 with TRBJ2-3; D possibly corresponds to TRBD1 (5 bases). The length of the CDR3 is 14 residues. Trimming cost V 5 bases and J 9 bases, with 18 bases left between them. Germline V lookup: CDR1 SNHLY, CDR2 FYNNEI. This CDR3 is CASSTLSDRGTQYF. CDR3 DNA: TGTGCCAGCAGTACCCTTTCTGACAGAGGAACGCAGTATTTT.

The gene calls are TRBV5-8 and TRBJ1-1, with 8 bases aligning to TRBD1. The germline CDR1 and CDR2 sequences are SGHTS and YDEGEE. V lost 5 bases and J lost 5; bases outside the gene matches: 5. The CDR3 has 13 residues. CDR3 nucleotide sequence: TGTGCCAGCAGAGGCAGGGGGCTTACTGAAGCTTTCTTT. This encodes CASRGRGLTEAFF.

This clone was seen a few times. V gene TRBV9 combines with J gene TRBJ1-1; D not resolved. This CDR3 comprises 13 residues. V was trimmed by 0 bases and J by 3 bases, leaving 6 bases between them. Germline CDR1 SGDLS, CDR2 YYNGEE. CDR3 in DNA: TGTGCCAGCAGCGTAGACGGGTACACTGAAGCTTTCTTT. Translation: CASSVDGYTEAFF.